This T cell receptor (beta chain) was sequenced in a study of a mutant IDH1 vaccine in newly diagnosed glioma. Study-wide background: The start of vaccination came 4-6 weeks after radiotherapy alone, or with temozolomide cycles. The therapy given earlier, which was standard therapy, consisted of radiotherapy, temozolomide, or both, and most of the patients received both.

Time point specified: week 23, last vaccination. Every single dose of the vaccine, 300 ug of mutant IDH1 20-mer peptide, came with topical imiquimod. Germline V gene sequence: CDR1 SGHVS, CDR2 FNYEAQ. Trimming stripped 1 base from V and 3 bases from J, with 10 bases between. This CDR3 comprises 14 residues. Sequencing was performed with immunoSEQ multiplex PCR; in TCRdb, only in-frame clones are kept and a portion is missing. Of 30,000 to 40,000 clones detected, roughly 80% appear once; the ten largest clones hold 5% to 6.5%. Study results and limitations: Overall, about 93% of patients had vaccine-induced immune responses. Pseudoprogression seemed unrelated to changes in top peripheral T cell clonotypes.

To note about this clone: Its specificity is unknown.

The TCR sequence derives from a man between 35 and 55 years old with glioma. This chain links TRBV7-6 with TRBJ2-7; D gene ambiguous. The specimen comprised PBMCs, sampled from a glioma patient whose treatment included an IDH1 peptide vaccine. The CDR3 DNA reads as TGTGCCAGCAGCTTAGATAGAACAGACTACGAGCAGTACTTC. It encodes CASSLDRTDYEQYF.